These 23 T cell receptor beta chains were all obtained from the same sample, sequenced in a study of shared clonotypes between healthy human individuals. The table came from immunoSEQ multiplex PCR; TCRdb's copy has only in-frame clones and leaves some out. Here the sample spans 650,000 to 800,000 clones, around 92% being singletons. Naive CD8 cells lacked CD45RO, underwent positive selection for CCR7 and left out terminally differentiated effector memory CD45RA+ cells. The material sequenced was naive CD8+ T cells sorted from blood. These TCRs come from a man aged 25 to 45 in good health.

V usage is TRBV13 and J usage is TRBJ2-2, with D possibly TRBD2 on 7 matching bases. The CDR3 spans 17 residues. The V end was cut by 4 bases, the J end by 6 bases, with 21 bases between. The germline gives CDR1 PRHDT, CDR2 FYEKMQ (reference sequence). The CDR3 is CASSWGGHAGFAGELFF. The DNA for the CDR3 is TGTGCCAGCAGCTGGGGGGGCCACGCTGGTTTCGCCGGGGAGCTGTTTTTT. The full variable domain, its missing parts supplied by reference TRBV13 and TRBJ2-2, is AAGVIQSPRHLIKEKRETATLKCYPIPRHDTVYWYQQGPGQDPQFLISFYEKMQSDKGSIPDRFSAQQFSDYHSELNMSSLELGDSALYFCASSWGGHAGFAGELFFGEGSRLTVL.

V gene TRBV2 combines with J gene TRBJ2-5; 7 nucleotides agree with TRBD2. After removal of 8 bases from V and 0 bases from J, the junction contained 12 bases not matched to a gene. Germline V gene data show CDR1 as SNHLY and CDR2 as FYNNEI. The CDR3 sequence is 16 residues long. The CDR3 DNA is TGTGCCAGCTACCGAGAAATCGCGGGGGACCAAGAGACCCAGTACTTC. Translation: CASYREIAGDQETQYF. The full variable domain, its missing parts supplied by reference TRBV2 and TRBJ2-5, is EPEVTQTPSHQVTQMGQEVILRCVPISNHLYFYWYRQILGQKVEFLVSFYNNEISEKSEIFDDQFSVERPDGSNFTLKIRSTKLEDSAMYFCASYREIAGDQETQYFGPGTRLLVL.

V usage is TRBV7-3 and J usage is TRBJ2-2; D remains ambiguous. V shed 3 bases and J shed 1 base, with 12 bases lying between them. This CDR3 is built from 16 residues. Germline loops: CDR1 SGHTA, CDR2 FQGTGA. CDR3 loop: CASSFYWTENTGELFF. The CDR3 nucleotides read TGTGCCAGCAGCTTTTACTGGACGGAGAACACCGGGGAGCTGTTTTTT.

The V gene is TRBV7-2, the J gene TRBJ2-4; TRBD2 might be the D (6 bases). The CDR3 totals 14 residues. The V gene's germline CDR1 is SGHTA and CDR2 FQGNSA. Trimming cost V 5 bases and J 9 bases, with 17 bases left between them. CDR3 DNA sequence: TGTGCCAGCAGCCAATATGGGACTCCAATCATTCAGTACTTC. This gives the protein CASSQYGTPIIQYF.

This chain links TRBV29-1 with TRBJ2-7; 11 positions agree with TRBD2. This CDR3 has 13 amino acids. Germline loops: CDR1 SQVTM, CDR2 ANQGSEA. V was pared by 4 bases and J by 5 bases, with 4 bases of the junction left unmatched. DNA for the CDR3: TGCAGCGTTGCGACTAGCGGGAACCACGAGCAGTACTTC. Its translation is CSVATSGNHEQYF.

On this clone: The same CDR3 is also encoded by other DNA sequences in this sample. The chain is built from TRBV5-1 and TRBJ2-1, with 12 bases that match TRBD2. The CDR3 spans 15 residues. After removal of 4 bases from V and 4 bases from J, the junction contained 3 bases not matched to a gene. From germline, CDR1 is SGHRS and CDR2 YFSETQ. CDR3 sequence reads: CASSPGTSGYNEQFF. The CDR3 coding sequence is TGCGCCAGCAGCCCGGGGACTAGCGGGTACAATGAGCAGTTCTTC.

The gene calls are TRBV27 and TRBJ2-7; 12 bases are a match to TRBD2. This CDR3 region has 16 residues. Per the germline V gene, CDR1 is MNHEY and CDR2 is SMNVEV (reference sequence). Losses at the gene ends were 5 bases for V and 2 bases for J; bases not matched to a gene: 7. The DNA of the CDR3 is TGTGCCAGCAGTACCTCTAGCGGGAGGGCCCCCTACGAGCAGTACTTC. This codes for CASSTSSGRAPYEQYF.

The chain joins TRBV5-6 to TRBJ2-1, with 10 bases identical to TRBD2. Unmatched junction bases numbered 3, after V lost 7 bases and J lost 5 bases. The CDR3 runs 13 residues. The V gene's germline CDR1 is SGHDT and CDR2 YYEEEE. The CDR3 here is CASHSGRHNEQFF. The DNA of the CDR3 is TGTGCCAGCCATAGCGGGAGGCACAATGAGCAGTTCTTC.

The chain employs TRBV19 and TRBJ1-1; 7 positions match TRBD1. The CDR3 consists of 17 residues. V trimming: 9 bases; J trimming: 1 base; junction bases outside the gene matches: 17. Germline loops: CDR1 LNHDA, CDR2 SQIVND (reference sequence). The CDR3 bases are TGTGCCAGCATGGATTGGGACACGACAGGGTGGAACACTGAAGCTTTCTTT. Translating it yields CASMDWDTTGWNTEAFF.

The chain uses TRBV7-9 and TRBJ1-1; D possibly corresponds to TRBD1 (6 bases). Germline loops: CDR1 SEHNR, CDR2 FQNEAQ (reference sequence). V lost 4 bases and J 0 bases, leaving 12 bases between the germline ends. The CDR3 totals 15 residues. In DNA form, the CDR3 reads TGTGCCAGCAGCTCCACGACAGGTATGAACACTGAAGCTTTCTTT. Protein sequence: CASSSTTGMNTEAFF.

CDR3 sequence reads: CAWSREHWRAFF. The CDR3 nucleotides are TGTGCCTGGAGCCGGGAACACTGGAGAGCTTTCTTT. The chain combines TRBV30 with TRBJ1-1; the D is unclear. CDR3 length equals 12 residues. The V end lost 3 bases, the J end lost 10 bases, and 15 bases lay between the germline ends. Germline values: CDR1 GTSNPN, CDR2 SVGIG (reference sequence).

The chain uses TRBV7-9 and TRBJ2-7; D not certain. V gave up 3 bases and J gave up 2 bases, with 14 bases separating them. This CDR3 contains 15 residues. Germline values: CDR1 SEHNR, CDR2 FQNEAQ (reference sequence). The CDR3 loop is CASSFASRVPYEQYF. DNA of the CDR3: TGTGCCAGCAGCTTTGCGTCAAGGGTCCCCTACGAGCAGTACTTC.

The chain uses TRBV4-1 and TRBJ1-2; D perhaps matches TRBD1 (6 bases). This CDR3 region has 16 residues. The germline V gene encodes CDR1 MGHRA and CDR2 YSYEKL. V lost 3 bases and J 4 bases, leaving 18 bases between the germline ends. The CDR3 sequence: CASSQIQHRDPYGYTF. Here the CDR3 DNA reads TGCGCCAGCAGCCAGATTCAACACAGGGATCCCTATGGCTACACCTTC.

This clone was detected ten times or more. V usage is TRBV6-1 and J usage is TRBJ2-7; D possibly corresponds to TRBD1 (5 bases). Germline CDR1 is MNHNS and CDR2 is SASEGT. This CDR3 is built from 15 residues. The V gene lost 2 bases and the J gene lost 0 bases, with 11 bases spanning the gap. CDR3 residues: CASSEISDSSYEQYF. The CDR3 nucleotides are TGTGCCAGCAGTGAAATTAGTGACAGCTCCTACGAGCAGTACTTC.

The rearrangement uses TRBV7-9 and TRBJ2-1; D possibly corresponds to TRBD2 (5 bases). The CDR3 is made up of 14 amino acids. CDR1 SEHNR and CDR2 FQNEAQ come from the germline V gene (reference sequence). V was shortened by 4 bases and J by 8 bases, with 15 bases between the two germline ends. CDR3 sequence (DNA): TGTGCCAGCAGCTCTAGTGGCGGGCCCTATGAGCAGTTCTTC. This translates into CASSSSGGPYEQFF.

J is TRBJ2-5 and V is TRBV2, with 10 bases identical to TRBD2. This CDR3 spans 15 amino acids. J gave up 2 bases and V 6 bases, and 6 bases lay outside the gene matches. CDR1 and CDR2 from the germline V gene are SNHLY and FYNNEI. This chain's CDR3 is CASRTGLAVQETQYF. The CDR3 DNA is TGTGCCAGCAGAACTGGACTAGCGGTTCAAGAGACCCAGTACTTC.

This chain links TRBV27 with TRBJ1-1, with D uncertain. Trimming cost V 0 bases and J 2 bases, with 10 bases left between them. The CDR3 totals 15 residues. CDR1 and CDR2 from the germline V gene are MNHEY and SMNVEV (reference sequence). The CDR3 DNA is TGTGCCAGCAGTTTATCTATAGCAGGTAACACTGAAGCTTTCTTT. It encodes CASSLSIAGNTEAFF.

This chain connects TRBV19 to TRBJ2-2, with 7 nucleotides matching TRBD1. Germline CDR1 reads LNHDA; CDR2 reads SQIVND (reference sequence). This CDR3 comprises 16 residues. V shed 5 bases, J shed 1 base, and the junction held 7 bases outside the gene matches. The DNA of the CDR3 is TGTGCCAGTAGTCCTCGGACAGGCGAGAACACCGGGGAGCTGTTTTTT. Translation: CASSPRTGENTGELFF.

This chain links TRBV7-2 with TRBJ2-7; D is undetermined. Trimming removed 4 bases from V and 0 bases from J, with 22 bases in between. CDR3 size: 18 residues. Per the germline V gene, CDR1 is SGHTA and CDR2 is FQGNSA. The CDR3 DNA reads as TGTGCCAGCAGCTCCCGGGTTCTTGAGGTTGTAAGCTCCTACGAGCAGTACTTC. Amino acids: CASSSRVLEVVSSYEQYF.

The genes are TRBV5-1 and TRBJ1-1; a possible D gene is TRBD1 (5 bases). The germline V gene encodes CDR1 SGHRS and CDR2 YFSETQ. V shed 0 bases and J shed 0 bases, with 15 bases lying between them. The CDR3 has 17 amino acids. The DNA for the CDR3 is TGCGCCAGCAGCTTGGGCGGCTGGGGGTTGATGAACACTGAAGCTTTCTTT. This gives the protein CASSLGGWGLMNTEAFF. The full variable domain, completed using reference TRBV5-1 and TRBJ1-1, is KAGVTQTPRYLIKTRGQQVTLSCSPISGHRSVSWYQQTPGQGLQFLFEYFSETQRNKGNFPGRFSGRQFSNSRSEMNVSTLELGDSALYLCASSLGGWGLMNTEAFFGQGTRLTVV.

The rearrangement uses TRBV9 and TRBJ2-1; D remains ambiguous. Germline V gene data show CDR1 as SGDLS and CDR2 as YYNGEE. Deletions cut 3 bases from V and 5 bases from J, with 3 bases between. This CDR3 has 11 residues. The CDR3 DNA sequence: TGTGCCAGCAGCGAGAACAATGAGCAGTTCTTC. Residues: CASSENNEQFF.

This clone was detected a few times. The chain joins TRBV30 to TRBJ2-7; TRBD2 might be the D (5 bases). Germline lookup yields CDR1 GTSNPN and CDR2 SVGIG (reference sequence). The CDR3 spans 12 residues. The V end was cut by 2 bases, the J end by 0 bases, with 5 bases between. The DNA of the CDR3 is TGTGCCTGGAGTAGCGGCTCCTACGAGCAGTACTTC. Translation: CAWSSGSYEQYF. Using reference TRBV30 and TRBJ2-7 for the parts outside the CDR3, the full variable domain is SQTIHQWPATLVQPVGSPLSLECTVEGTSNPNLYWYRQAAGRGLQLLFYSVGIGQISSEVPQNLSASRPQDRQFILSSKKLLLSDSGFYLCAWSSGSYEQYFGPGTRLTVT.

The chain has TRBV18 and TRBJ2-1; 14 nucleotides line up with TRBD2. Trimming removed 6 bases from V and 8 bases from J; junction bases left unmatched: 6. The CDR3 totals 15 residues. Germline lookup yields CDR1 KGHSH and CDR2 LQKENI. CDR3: CASSLGLAGVDEQFF. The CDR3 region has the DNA TGTGCCAGCTCTTTGGGACTAGCGGGAGTCGATGAGCAGTTCTTC.